The 2 T cell receptor beta chains below were found in one sample sequenced in a study of T cell responses to AZD1222 COVID-19 vaccine (dated by TCRdb to 2020 to 2022). The library came from the immunoSEQ multiplex PCR assay. Here the immuneACCESS table is served through TCRdb, limited to in-frame sequences with V and J called. Missing clones are a known gap in these copies; in checked studies unresolved V genes cover under half, and the rest lacks a known reason. A total of approximately 120,000 clones appear in this sample, about 88% of them only once. Clones ranked in the top ten supply around 30% of the sample. The time point label, as the study defines it: baseline before first vaccination. The source was peripheral blood, collected on day 0 of AZD1222 vaccination. The receptors originated from an adult in good health.

This clone was counted between two and nine times. This chain connects TRBV6-1 to TRBJ1-2; unclear D gene. The CDR3 length is 14 residues. Germline CDR1 and CDR2: MNHNS and SASEGT. Trimming stripped 1 base from V and 4 bases from J, with 10 bases between. The CDR3 DNA reads TGTGCCAGCAGTGAAGATGGGCAAGTCTATGGCTACACCTTC. It encodes CASSEDGQVYGYTF.

This sequence joins TRBV14 and TRBJ2-7; 7 bases agree with TRBD1. The CDR3 covers 11 residues. Trimming at V came to 0 bases and at J to 12 bases, leaving 2 bases not matched to a gene. Germline V gives CDR1 SGHDN, CDR2 FVKESK. CDR3 region: CASSQETGPYF. In DNA, the CDR3 is TGTGCCAGCAGCCAAGAGACAGGGCCGTACTTC.